This entry features one T cell receptor (beta chain) sequence. These data originate in a study of blood T cell repertoires in COVID-19. Background on the study: COVID-19 samples collected from the United States, Italy and Spain covered acute and convalescent phases. Sources were T cells, B-cell-depleted T cells, or PBMCs; the material itself was cDNA or gDNA.

Original processing notes: It was from reference gene primer amplification that nucleated cell counts were estimated. Clones were sequenced by immunoSEQ multiplex PCR, and TCRdb holds only the in-frame ones, with some missing. V and J calls and clone size are copied from that table; D and trimming were computed from the DNA. The data hold 130,000 to 150,000 clones, with approximately 89% observed a single time. The CDR3 sequence is 17 residues long. Germline values: CDR1 SGHRS, CDR2 YFSETQ. V lost 4 bases and J lost 7; bases outside the gene matches: 13. V gene TRBV5-1 combines with J gene TRBJ2-3; 12 positions agree with TRBD2. Sequencing was done on a sample of peripheral blood. The source is a woman between 45 and 65 years old with acute or convalescent COVID-19. The DNA of the CDR3 is TGCGCCAGCAGCCTAGTTCCCCCTAGCGGGGGGGTAAATACGCAGTATTTT. Translation: CASSLVPPSGGVNTQYF.